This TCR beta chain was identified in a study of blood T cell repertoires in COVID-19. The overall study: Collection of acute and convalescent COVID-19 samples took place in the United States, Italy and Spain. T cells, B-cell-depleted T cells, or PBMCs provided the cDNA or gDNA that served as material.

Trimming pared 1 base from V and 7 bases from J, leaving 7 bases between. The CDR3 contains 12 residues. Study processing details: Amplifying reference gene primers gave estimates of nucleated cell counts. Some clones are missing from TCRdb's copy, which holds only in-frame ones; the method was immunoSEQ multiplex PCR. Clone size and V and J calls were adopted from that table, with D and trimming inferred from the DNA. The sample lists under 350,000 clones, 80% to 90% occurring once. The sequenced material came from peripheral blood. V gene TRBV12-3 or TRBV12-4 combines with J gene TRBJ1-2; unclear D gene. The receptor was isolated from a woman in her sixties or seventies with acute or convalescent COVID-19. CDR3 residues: CASSLGESGYTF. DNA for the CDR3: TGTGCCAGCAGTTTAGGCGAAAGTGGCTACACCTTC.